Listed below are T cell receptor beta chains from one sample, sequenced in a study of blood T cell repertoires in COVID-19. Produced via immunoSEQ multiplex PCR; TCRdb's table is partial and in-frame only. This sample has around 170,000 clones, with roughly 85% found just once. Source material: PBMCs or T cells enriched from blood (not recorded which). All receptors come from a woman younger than 35 who had recovered from COVID-19. CDR3s include the opening cysteine and the closing phenylalanine or tryptophan.

>TRBV2
CASSEDRVTNTEAFF
>TRBV27
CASSPWTGATGELFF
>TRBV30
CAWGEYTGGLSTEAFF
>TRBV6-5
CASTRTGANNYGYTF
>TRBV24-1
CATSSRDRPPGELFF
>TRBV7-2
CASSLESGGPPTGELFF
>TRBV4-1
CASSQAADRDCKGNQPQHF
>TRBV4-1
CASSQDSGGDEKLFF
>TRBV19
CASTTLAGQIYGYTF
>TRBV4-1
CASSQVSGTYEQYF
>TRBV7-9
CASNPPGLLESDTQYF
>TRBV7-9
CASSFGGLGQPQHF
>TRBV28
CASNPPQGAVREQYF
>TRBV30
CAWSGLARFDTQYF
>TRBV13
CASSATGALAQQYF
>TRBV6-5
CASKPDRVDNQPQHF
>TRBV15
CATSTRDMNTEAFF
>TRBV28
CASTLGETEAFF
>TRBV10-3
CAISAAEGQVPGYTF
>TRBV30
CAWDIGGTDTQYF
>TRBV10-3
CAISTLGQGEQYF
>TRBV5-6
CASSLGDRAYNEQFF
>TRBV20-1
CSVGGLTEAFF
>TRBV5-1
CASSAGGWTDTQYF
>TRBV25-1
CASEGQGKGYTF
>TRBV28
CASSLWWWGREFGNTIYF
>TRBV6-5
CASGKTATNEKLFF
>TRBV3-1/TRBV3-2
CASSGLVGSGRRDTQYF
>TRBV5-3
CARSPSGTGPYEQYF
>TRBV28
CASSFSGSEKLFF
>TRBV19
CASSIDLGQGRYNEQFF
>TRBV3-1/TRBV3-2
CASQEARRETQYF
>TRBV7-2
CASSLSPEITDTQYF
>TRBV10-3
CAISAGGPYEQYF
>TRBV11-2
CASSFGETQYF
>TRBV11-2
CASSLGAGIAEAFF
>TRBV6-2/TRBV6-3
CASSRGVPSYNEQFF
>TRBV6-1
CASSEALRGREKLFF
>TRBV28
CASSLFAGNSYEQYF
>TRBV20-1
CSASDTLTYEQYF
>TRBV28
CASSFTGQGIRSNQPQHF